This T cell receptor (beta chain) was sequenced for a study of siplizumab effects on memory and regulatory T cells. Generated by immunoSEQ multiplex PCR, the TCRdb table keeps only in-frame clones and is missing some. The sample yields 70,000 or so clones, around nine tenths seen once. This CDR3 spans 12 amino acids. Germline values: CDR1 MNHNS, CDR2 SASEGT. V was clipped by 6 bases and J by 4 bases, with 10 bases between them. Only one count was recorded for this clone. The clonotype originates from a human donor in good health. The rearrangement links TRBV6-1 to TRBJ2-7; D remains unclear. Material: Tregs sorted from blood. The CDR3: CASSPALYEQYF. CDR3 in DNA: TGTGCCAGCAGCCCGGCGTTGTACGAGCAGTACTTC.